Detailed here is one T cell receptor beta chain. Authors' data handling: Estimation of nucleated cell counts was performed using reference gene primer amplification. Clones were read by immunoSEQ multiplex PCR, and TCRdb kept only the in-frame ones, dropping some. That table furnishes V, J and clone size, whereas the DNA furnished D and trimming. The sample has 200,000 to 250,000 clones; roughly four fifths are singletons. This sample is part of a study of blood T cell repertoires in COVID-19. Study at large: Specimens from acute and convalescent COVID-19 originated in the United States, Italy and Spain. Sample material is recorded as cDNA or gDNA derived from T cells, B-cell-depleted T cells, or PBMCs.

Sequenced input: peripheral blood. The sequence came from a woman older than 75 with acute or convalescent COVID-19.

The CDR3 region has the DNA TGTGCCAGCAGCCATCCAGCCCGGGGAACCTACGAGCAGTACTTC. Translating gives CASSHPARGTYEQYF. J is TRBJ2-7 and V is TRBV3-1 (or the pseudogene TRBV3-2); tentative D call: TRBD2 (5 bases). Per germline, CDR1 LGHDT and CDR2 YNNKEL (reference sequence). V lost 3 bases to trimming and J lost 2 bases, with 14 bases between them. The CDR3 extends over 15 amino acids.